This T cell receptor (beta chain) was observed in a study of T cells in Graves' hyperthyroidism and ophthalmopathy. Notes on the study in general: Through a model of 13 V-J features, ophthalmopathy was separated from stable hyperthyroidism.

Germline V gene lookup returns CDR1 SGHAT and CDR2 FQNNGV. V was pared by 1 base and J by 4 bases, with 6 bases of the junction left unmatched. The CDR3 extends over 17 amino acids. This clonotype has at least ten counts. Its antigen is as yet unknown. Template material for amplifying TCR beta CDR3 regions consisted of RNA transcripts. Researchers ran a first-round RT-PCR on the TCR CDR3 using the HTBI primer set. One entry per CDR3 protein results from TCRdb running MiXCR on the multiplex PCR reads. In the table there are roughly 350,000 distinct CDR3 sequences, roughly 13% of which are singletons. This TCR derives from a woman under 40 with Graves' hyperthyroidism. The specimen sequenced was blood. The chain links TRBV11-2 to TRBJ2-3, with TRBD2 matching over 12 bases. The CDR3 nucleotides are TGTGCCAGCAGCTTAGGGACTAGCGGGATTACCGCAGATACGCAGTATTTT. This codes for CASSLGTSGITADTQYF. Full variable domain (outside the CDR3, taken from reference TRBV11-2 and TRBJ2-3): EAGVAQSPRYKIIEKRQSVAFWCNPISGHATLYWYQQILGQGPKLLIQFQNNGVVDDSQLPKDRFSAERLKGVDSTLKIQPAKLEDSAVYLCASSLGTSGITADTQYFGPGTRLTVL.